These 11 T cell receptor beta chains originate from one sample sequenced in a study of cytomegalovirus exposure and HLA in healthy donors. The PCR used 60 Vbeta and 13 Jbeta primers. Sequenced by immunoSEQ multiplex PCR; TCRdb stores in-frame clones only, minus some. The sample lists more than 85,000 clones; about three quarters were seen once. The sample taken for sequencing was PBMCs. The source of these receptors is a woman in her sixties in good health and CMV-seropositive.

The V gene is TRBV6-5, the J gene TRBJ2-7; TRBD2 agrees at 9 bases. Germline-derived CDR1 and CDR2 are MNHEY and SVGAGI. This CDR3 is built from 15 residues. V trimming: 3 bases; J trimming: 5 bases; junction bases outside the gene matches: 8. Written as DNA, the CDR3 is TGTGCCAGCAGTTATCTCCATAGCGGGAGAGACGAGCAGTACTTC. Translated: CASSYLHSGRDEQYF.

V gene TRBV2 combines with J gene TRBJ1-2; D unclear. V was trimmed by 3 bases and J by 4 bases, leaving 9 bases between them. Germline values: CDR1 SNHLY, CDR2 FYNNEI. The CDR3 is 13 amino acids. The CDR3 region is CASSEGPSYGYTF. The DNA of the CDR3 is TGTGCCAGCAGTGAGGGCCCCTCCTATGGCTACACCTTC. The full variable domain, its missing parts supplied by reference TRBV2 and TRBJ1-2, is EPEVTQTPSHQVTQMGQEVILRCVPISNHLYFYWYRQILGQKVEFLVSFYNNEISEKSEIFDDQFSVERPDGSNFTLKIRSTKLEDSAMYFCASSEGPSYGYTFGSGTRLTVV.

V is TRBV10-1 and J is TRBJ2-5, with 7 bases aligning to TRBD1. The end of the DNA aligns better with TRBJ2-7, so the J call may be wrong. This CDR3 contains 16 residues. In germline, CDR1 is WNHNN, CDR2 SYGVQD (reference sequence). This CDR3 is CASSDHRRQGNYEQYF. Written as DNA, the CDR3 is TGCGCCAGCAGTGACCATCGCCGACAGGGTAACTACGAGCAGTACTTC.

The chain uses TRBV13 and TRBJ2-1, with TRBD1 matching 10 bases. CDR1 and CDR2 from the germline V gene are PRHDT and FYEKMQ (reference sequence). The CDR3 extends over 15 amino acids. The V and J ends lost 5 bases and 6 bases, in that order; junction bases with no gene match: 7. The DNA for the CDR3 is TGTGCCAGCAGCCAGGGACAGGGGAGTCTCAATGAGCAGTTCTTC. Its protein product is CASSQGQGSLNEQFF.

The chain combines TRBV19 with TRBJ1-4, with D perhaps matching TRBD1 (5 bases). CDR1 and CDR2 (germline): LNHDA, SQIVND (reference sequence). The CDR3 length is 16 residues. Deletions cut 5 bases from V and 0 bases from J, with 13 bases between. The CDR3 sequence is CASSFRQTSTNEKLFF. The CDR3 nucleotides are TGTGCCAGTAGTTTTCGACAGACTTCAACTAATGAAAAACTGTTTTTT.

This chain's CDR3 is CASSPSGFPSYEQYF. CDR3 DNA: TGTGCCAGCAGCCCTTCAGGGTTCCCGAGCTACGAGCAGTACTTC. V usage is TRBV6-5 and J usage is TRBJ2-7; TRBD1 might be the D (5 bases). Germline V gene sequence: CDR1 MNHEY, CDR2 SVGAGI. Trimming took off 6 bases at V and 3 bases at J, with 18 bases between the two ends. The CDR3 totals 15 residues.

V gene TRBV12-5 combines with J gene TRBJ2-2; 11 bases agree with TRBD2. The junction had 5 bases not matched to a gene; V was cut back by 0 bases and J by 5 bases. The CDR3 has 17 amino acids. Looked up from germline, CDR1 is LGHNT and CDR2 is FRNRAP. The CDR3 sequence is CASGLVVAGGPTGELFF. In DNA, the CDR3 is TGTGCTAGTGGTTTGGTGGTAGCGGGAGGGCCAACCGGGGAGCTGTTTTTT.

As to this clone: Sequence at one end of the junction differs from germline and may be a read error. The rearrangement joins TRBV7-3 to TRBJ2-1, with D tentatively TRBD2 (6 bases). The CDR3 runs to 15 residues. Germline lookup yields CDR1 SGHTA and CDR2 FQGTGA. CDR3 DNA sequence: TGTGCCAGCACCTTACAGCGGGCTGGGCCCAATGAGCAGTTCTTC. This translates into CASTLQRAGPNEQFF.

The chain recombines TRBV5-1 with TRBJ1-2; 10 bases fit TRBD1. CDR1 is SGHRS, CDR2 YFSETQ, per germline. V was pared by 3 bases and J by 2 bases, with 7 bases of the junction left unmatched. The CDR3 contains 16 residues. The DNA of the CDR3 is TGCGCCAGCAGCTCCGCACCGGGACAGGGGAACTATGGCTACACCTTC. Translating gives CASSSAPGQGNYGYTF.

This clone has more than one count but fewer than ten. The chain links TRBV10-2 to TRBJ2-1; D is possibly TRBD1 (6 bases). V gave up 2 bases and J gave up 9 bases, with 11 bases separating them. Germline values: CDR1 WSHSY, CDR2 SAAADI. The CDR3 totals 13 residues. The CDR3 is CASSEQQGTEQFF. The CDR3 DNA is TGCGCCAGCAGTGAGCAACAGGGTACTGAGCAGTTCTTC.

This clone has only one observation. This chain joins TRBV5-4 and TRBJ1-1; D gene ambiguous. Germline values: CDR1 SGHNT, CDR2 YYREEE (reference sequence). Trimming removed 0 bases at V and 4 bases at J, with 22 bases between. This CDR3 has 18 residues. This CDR3 reads CASSLAPGASHGVTEAFF. Here the CDR3 DNA reads TGTGCCAGCAGCTTGGCCCCGGGAGCTTCCCACGGGGTCACTGAAGCTTTCTTT.